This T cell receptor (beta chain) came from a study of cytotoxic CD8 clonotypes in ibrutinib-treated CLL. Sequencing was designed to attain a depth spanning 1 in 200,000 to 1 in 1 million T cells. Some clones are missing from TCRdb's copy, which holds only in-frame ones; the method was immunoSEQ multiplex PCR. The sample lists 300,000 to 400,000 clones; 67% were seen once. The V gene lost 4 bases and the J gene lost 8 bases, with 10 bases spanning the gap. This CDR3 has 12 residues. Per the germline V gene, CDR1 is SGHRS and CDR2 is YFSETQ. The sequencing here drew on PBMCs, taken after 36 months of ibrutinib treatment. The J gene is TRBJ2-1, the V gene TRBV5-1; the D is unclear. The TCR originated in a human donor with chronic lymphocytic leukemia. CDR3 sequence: CASSHNTDEQFF. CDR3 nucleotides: TGCGCCAGCAGCCACAATACGGATGAGCAGTTCTTC.